These 20 T cell receptor beta chains were all obtained from the same sample, sequenced in a study of CD8+ T cells in alopecia areata. Extracted RNA was reverse transcribed, and the resulting cDNA served as sequencing template. Libraries were prepared by immunoSEQ multiplex PCR; TCRdb keeps only in-frame clonotypes and omits some of them. The sample carries 90,000 to 120,000 clones, 84% recorded once. Treatment defined: oral pan-JAK inhibitor, 5-10 mg twice daily. The sequencing here drew on CD8+ T cells sorted from blood, taken at week 24, from a patient treated with tofacitinib. The receptor source for this set is a human donor with alopecia areata.

The chain recombines TRBV7-2 with TRBJ2-3, with a tentative D call TRBD2 (5 bases). The germline V gene has CDR1 SGHTA and CDR2 FQGNSA. Deletions cut 1 base from V and 6 bases from J, with 14 bases between. The CDR3 runs 15 residues. CDR3 region: CASSLGGLIRDTQYF. The CDR3 DNA reads as TGTGCCAGCAGCTTAGGAGGACTGATTCGGGATACGCAGTATTTT.

This chain joins TRBV19 and TRBJ2-3; D possibly corresponds to TRBD1 (5 bases). Per germline, CDR1 LNHDA and CDR2 SQIVND (reference sequence). This CDR3 has 13 residues. Trimming pared 6 bases from V and 4 bases from J, leaving 11 bases between. The CDR3 DNA sequence: TGTGCCAGTAGCCCAGGGTACCCAGATACGCAGTATTTT. Translation: CASSPGYPDTQYF.

The sample holds one count of this clone. The chain couples TRBV13 to TRBJ2-5; the D is unclear. Germline V gene lookup returns CDR1 PRHDT and CDR2 FYEKMQ (reference sequence). Trimming took 0 bases from V and 5 from J, leaving 10 bases between them. This CDR3 contains 14 residues. The DNA of the CDR3 is TGTGCCAGCAGCTTAGGCCACGACCGGGAGACCCAGTACTTC. This translates into CASSLGHDRETQYF. Complete variable domain (other parts from reference TRBV13 and TRBJ2-5): AAGVIQSPRHLIKEKRETATLKCYPIPRHDTVYWYQQGPGQDPQFLISFYEKMQSDKGSIPDRFSAQQFSDYHSELNMSSLELGDSALYFCASSLGHDRETQYFGPGTRLLVL.

This chain joins TRBV29-1 and TRBJ2-7; TRBD1 aligns across 8 bases. CDR3 length: 14 residues. V lost 4 bases and J lost 6; bases outside the gene matches: 11. Germline V gene data show CDR1 as SQVTM and CDR2 as ANQGSEA. CDR3 nucleotide sequence: TGCAGCGTTGTGAGGGCTCAGGGGGCCTGCGAGCAGTACTTC. As protein: CSVVRAQGACEQYF.

The chain combines TRBV4-3 with TRBJ2-2; D is perhaps TRBD1 (5 bases). The CDR3 contains 15 residues. Germline-derived CDR1 and CDR2 are LGHNA and YSLEER. Trimming took off 1 base at V and 1 base at J, with 7 bases between the two ends. The DNA for the CDR3 is TGCGCCAGCAGCCAAGTCCAGGGGAACACCGGGGAGCTGTTTTTT. Protein product: CASSQVQGNTGELFF.

The V gene is TRBV29-1, the J gene TRBJ2-7; maybe TRBD1 (5 bases). Germline V gene data show CDR1 as SQVTM and CDR2 as ANQGSEA. The CDR3 is 15 amino acids. V was clipped by 0 bases and J by 2 bases, with 14 bases between them. The CDR3 coding sequence is TGCAGCGTTGAAGATCATCGTGGGGCACCCTACGAGCAGTACTTC. Its translation is CSVEDHRGAPYEQYF.

This clone was counted once. The V call is TRBV19, the J call TRBJ1-1; D is ambiguous. Deletions cut 4 bases from V and 1 base from J, with 7 bases between. The CDR3 has 13 amino acids. Per germline, CDR1 LNHDA and CDR2 SQIVND (reference sequence). In DNA, the CDR3 is TGTGCCAGTAGTAAAGGGAGGAACACTGAAGCTTTCTTT. Amino acids: CASSKGRNTEAFF.

V usage is TRBV9 and J usage is TRBJ1-2, with no clear D. The CDR3 covers 13 residues. Trimming left V 3 bases short and J 5 bases short, with 11 bases between. The germline gives CDR1 SGDLS, CDR2 YYNGEE. CDR3 sequence (DNA): TGTGCCAGCAGCGCTAGTTTAACGTATGGCTACACCTTC. As protein: CASSASLTYGYTF.

This clone was observed once. CDR3 loop: CASSGEWVRAEAFF. DNA of the CDR3: TGTGCCAGCAGTGGGGAGTGGGTGCGCGCTGAAGCTTTCTTT. This rearrangement joins TRBV2 to TRBJ1-1; D call uncertain. The CDR3 runs to 14 residues. Looked up from germline, CDR1 is SNHLY and CDR2 is FYNNEI. V dropped 4 bases and J dropped 6 bases, with 15 bases sitting between them.

The chain carries TRBV5-1 and TRBJ1-1; no clear D gene. The CDR3 contains 14 residues. Deletions cut 7 bases from V and 0 bases from J, with 13 bases between. Germline V lookup: CDR1 SGHRS, CDR2 YFSETQ. The CDR3 reads CASSLAHMNTEAFF. CDR3 nucleotide sequence: TGCGCCAGCTCCCTAGCCCACATGAACACTGAAGCTTTCTTT. Combining the CDR3 with reference TRBV5-1 and TRBJ1-1 gives the whole variable domain KAGVTQTPRYLIKTRGQQVTLSCSPISGHRSVSWYQQTPGQGLQFLFEYFSETQRNKGNFPGRFSGRQFSNSRSEMNVSTLELGDSALYLCASSLAHMNTEAFFGQGTRLTVV.

The chain employs TRBV7-9 and TRBJ2-3; TRBD2 might be the D (5 bases). The CDR3 sequence is 15 residues long. Trimming pared 7 bases from V and 4 bases from J, leaving 18 bases between. The germline gives CDR1 SEHNR, CDR2 FQNEAQ (reference sequence). The CDR3 spells CASTWPRTGADTQYF. DNA for the CDR3: TGTGCCAGCACCTGGCCTCGGACTGGGGCAGATACGCAGTATTTT.

The chain links TRBV28 to TRBJ2-7; 12 bases match TRBD1. There are 15 residues in the CDR3. CDR1 and CDR2 from the germline V gene are MDHEN and SYDVKM. The V gene end was trimmed by 6 bases and the J gene end by 2 bases; junction bases not matched to a gene: 5. In nucleotides, the CDR3 is TGTGCCAGCAGGACCCGGGACAGGGGGCCCTACGAGCAGTACTTC. Translated, it gives CASRTRDRGPYEQYF.

The chain links TRBV29-1 to TRBJ2-1, with a tentative D call TRBD1 (6 bases). The CDR3 sequence is 12 residues long. Trimming took off 2 bases at V and 10 bases at J, with 12 bases between the two ends. The germline CDR1 and CDR2 sequences are SQVTM and ANQGSEA. The CDR3 is CSVEPGALEQFF. Written as DNA, the CDR3 is TGCAGCGTTGAACCAGGGGCCCTCGAGCAGTTCTTC.

The CDR3 here is CASSLRGVYGYTF. CDR3 in DNA: TGTGCCAGCAGCTTAAGGGGGGTGTATGGCTACACCTTC. The chain joins TRBV13 to TRBJ1-2; possibly TRBD1 for D (6 bases). Germline-derived CDR1 and CDR2 are PRHDT and FYEKMQ (reference sequence). V gave up 2 bases and J gave up 5 bases, with 9 bases separating them. This CDR3 comprises 13 residues.

The count of this clone is one. The gene calls are TRBV5-1 and TRBJ2-1, with 10 bases matching TRBD1. Germline V gene lookup returns CDR1 SGHRS and CDR2 YFSETQ. There are 15 residues in the CDR3. The J segment lost 6 bases and the V segment lost 7 bases, leaving 10 bases of the junction unmatched. The CDR3 DNA reads TGCGCCAGCGCGTTCCGGGACAGGGGTCTCAATGAGCAGTTCTTC. This translates into CASAFRDRGLNEQFF.

The chain couples TRBV29-1 to TRBJ2-3, with 13 bases lining up with TRBD2. Trimming cost V 6 bases and J 4 bases; bases outside gene matches: 13. The CDR3 is 17 amino acids. CDR1 SQVTM and CDR2 ANQGSEA come from the germline V gene. DNA for the CDR3: TGCAGCGTCGTGACTAGCGGGGGGTACGAGTCGGCAGATACGCAGTATTTT. Translation gives CSVVTSGGYESADTQYF.

In its sample, this clone was seen a few times. V and J are TRBV7-9 and TRBJ1-1; no clear D. The CDR3 covers 15 residues. Trimming took off 2 bases at V and 1 base at J, with 11 bases between the two ends. CDR1 SEHNR and CDR2 FQNEAQ come from the germline V gene (reference sequence). DNA of the CDR3: TGTGCCAGCAGCTTAACGCGGGCTTCGAACACTGAAGCTTTCTTT. This codes for CASSLTRASNTEAFF.

The gene calls are TRBV21-1 and TRBJ2-1; the table gives TRBD2 as D, unverified against the DNA. TRBV21-1 is annotated as a pseudogene. The CDR3 consists of 16 residues. CDR3: CASSKGSGPDGNEQFF. The CDR3, as DNA: TGTGCCAGCAGCAAAGGTAGCGGGCCAGATGGGAATGAGCAGTTCTTC.

V is TRBV7-2 and J is TRBJ2-7, with D possibly being TRBD1 (5 bases). V was shortened by 3 bases and J by 0 bases, with 9 bases between the two germline ends. Germline V gene data show CDR1 as SGHTA and CDR2 as FQGNSA. The CDR3 sequence is 14 residues long. The CDR3 sequence is CASSFKGLSYEQYF. For the CDR3, the DNA is TGTGCCAGCAGCTTTAAGGGGCTCTCCTACGAGCAGTACTTC.

This clone occurred a few times. The chain recombines TRBV29-1 with TRBJ2-7; D is unresolved. The ends were cut back, 4 bases at V and 1 base at J, with 11 bases in the middle. The CDR3 has 13 residues. The V gene's germline CDR1 is SQVTM and CDR2 ANQGSEA. CDR3 DNA: TGCAGCGTTGTGTCAGCTCTTTCCTACGAGCAGTACTTC. Its translation: CSVVSALSYEQYF.